This T cell receptor (beta chain) was retrieved from a study of blood T cell repertoires in COVID-19. Whole-study context: Researchers got acute and convalescent COVID-19 samples from the United States, Italy and Spain.

Libraries were prepared by immunoSEQ multiplex PCR; TCRdb keeps only in-frame clonotypes and omits some of them. This table has about 100,000 clones, roughly 90% appearing once. Germline V gene lookup returns CDR1 LNHDA and CDR2 SQIVND (reference sequence). The CDR3 totals 16 residues. J gave up 5 bases and V 0 bases, and 7 bases lay outside the gene matches. Sequencing was performed on peripheral blood. This chain joins TRBV19 and TRBJ2-7; TRBD1 aligns across 10 bases. The source is a human donor with COVID-19, enrolled during active disease. The donor label of this sample is uncertain. This CDR3 reads CASSIDLLTGGNEQYF. In nucleotides, the CDR3 is TGTGCCAGTAGTATAGATCTTTTGACAGGGGGCAACGAGCAGTACTTC.